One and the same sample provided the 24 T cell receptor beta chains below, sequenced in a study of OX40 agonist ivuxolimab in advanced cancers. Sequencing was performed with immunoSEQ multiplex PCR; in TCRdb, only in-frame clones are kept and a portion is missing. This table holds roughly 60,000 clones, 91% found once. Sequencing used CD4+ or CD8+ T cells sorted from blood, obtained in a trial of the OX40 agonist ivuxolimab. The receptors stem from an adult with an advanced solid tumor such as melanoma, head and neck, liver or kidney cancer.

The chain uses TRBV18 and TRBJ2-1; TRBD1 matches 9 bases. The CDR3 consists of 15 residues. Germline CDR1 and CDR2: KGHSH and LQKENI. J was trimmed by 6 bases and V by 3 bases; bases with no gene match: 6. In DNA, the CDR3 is TGTGCCAGCTCACCCCCCGGGACAGGGTTCAATGAGCAGTTCTTC. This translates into CASSPPGTGFNEQFF.

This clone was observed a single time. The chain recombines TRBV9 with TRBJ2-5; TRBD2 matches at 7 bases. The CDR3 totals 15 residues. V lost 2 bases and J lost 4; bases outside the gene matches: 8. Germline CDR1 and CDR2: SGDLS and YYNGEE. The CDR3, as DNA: TGTGCCAGCAGCGTTGGGGGAGGGCCGGGAGAGACCCAGTACTTC. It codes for CASSVGGGPGETQYF.

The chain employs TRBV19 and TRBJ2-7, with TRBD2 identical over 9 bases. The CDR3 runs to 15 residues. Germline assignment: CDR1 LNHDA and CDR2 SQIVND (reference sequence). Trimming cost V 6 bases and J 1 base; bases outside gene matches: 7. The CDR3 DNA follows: TGTGCCAGTAGCCCACTCGCGGGAGGGTCCTACGAGCAGTACTTC. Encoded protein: CASSPLAGGSYEQYF.

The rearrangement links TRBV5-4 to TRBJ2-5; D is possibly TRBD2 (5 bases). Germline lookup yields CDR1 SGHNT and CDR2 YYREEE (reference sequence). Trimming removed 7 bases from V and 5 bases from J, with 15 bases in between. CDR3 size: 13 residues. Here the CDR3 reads CASRDEVAETQYF. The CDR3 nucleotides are TGTGCCAGCCGAGACGAAGTAGCGGAGACCCAGTACTTC.

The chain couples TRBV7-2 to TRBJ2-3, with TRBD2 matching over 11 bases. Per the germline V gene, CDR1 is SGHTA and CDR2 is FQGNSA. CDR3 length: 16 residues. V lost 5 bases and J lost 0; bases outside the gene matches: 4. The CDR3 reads CASSNRLAGSTDTQYF. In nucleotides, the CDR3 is TGTGCCAGCAGCAATCGACTAGCGGGGAGCACAGATACGCAGTATTTT.

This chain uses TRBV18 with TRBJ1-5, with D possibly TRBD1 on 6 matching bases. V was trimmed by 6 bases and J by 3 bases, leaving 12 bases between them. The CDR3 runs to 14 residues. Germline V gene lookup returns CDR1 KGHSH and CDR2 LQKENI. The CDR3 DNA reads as TGTGCCAGCTCCCGTACAGGGAACAATCAGCCCCAGCATTTT. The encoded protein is CASSRTGNNQPQHF.

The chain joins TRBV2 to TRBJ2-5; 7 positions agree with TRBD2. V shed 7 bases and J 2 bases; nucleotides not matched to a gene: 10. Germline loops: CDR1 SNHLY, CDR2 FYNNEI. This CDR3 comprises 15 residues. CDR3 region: CASTPTSVSQETQYF. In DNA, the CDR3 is TGTGCCAGCACCCCCACTAGCGTCTCACAAGAGACCCAGTACTTC.

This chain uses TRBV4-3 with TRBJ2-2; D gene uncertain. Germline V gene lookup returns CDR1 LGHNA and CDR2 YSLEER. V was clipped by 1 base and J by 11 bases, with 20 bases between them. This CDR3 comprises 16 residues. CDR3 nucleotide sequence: TGCGCCAGCAGCCAAGGAGCCGGAGTCGTCACCGCAGAGCTGTTTTTT. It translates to CASSQGAGVVTAELFF.

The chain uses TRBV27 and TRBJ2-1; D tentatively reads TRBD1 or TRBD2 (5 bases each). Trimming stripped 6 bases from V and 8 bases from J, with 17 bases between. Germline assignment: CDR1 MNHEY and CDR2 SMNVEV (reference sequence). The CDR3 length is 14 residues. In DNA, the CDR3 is TGTGCCAGCAGGAGGGGCAACCGTCGGGATGAGCAGTTCTTC. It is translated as CASRRGNRRDEQFF.

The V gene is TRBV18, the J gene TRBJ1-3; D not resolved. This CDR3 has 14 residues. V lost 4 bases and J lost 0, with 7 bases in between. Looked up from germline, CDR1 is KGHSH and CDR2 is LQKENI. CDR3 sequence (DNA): TGTGCCAGCTCACTAGCCAGCTCTGGAAACACCATATATTTT. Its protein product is CASSLASSGNTIYF.

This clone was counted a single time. CDR3 in DNA: TGTGCCAGCAGTCTGGAAACTTTTTCACCCCTCCACTTT. Translation: CASSLETFSPLHF. The chain has TRBV6-4 and TRBJ1-6; no clear D gene. The CDR3 has 13 amino acids. Germline CDR1 and CDR2: MRHNA and SNTAGT. V gave up 5 bases and J gave up 9 bases, with 11 bases separating them.

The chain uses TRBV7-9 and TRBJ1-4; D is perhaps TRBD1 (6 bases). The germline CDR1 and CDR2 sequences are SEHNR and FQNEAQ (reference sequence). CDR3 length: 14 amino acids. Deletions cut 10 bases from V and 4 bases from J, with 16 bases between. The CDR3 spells CATQPTGLNEKLFF. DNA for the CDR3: TGTGCCACCCAGCCGACAGGCCTTAATGAAAAACTGTTTTTT.

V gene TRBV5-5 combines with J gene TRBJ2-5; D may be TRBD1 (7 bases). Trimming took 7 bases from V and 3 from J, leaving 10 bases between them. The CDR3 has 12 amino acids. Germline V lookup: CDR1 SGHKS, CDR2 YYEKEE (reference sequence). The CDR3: CASFRGEETQYF. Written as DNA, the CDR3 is TGTGCCAGCTTCAGGGGGGAAGAGACCCAGTACTTC.

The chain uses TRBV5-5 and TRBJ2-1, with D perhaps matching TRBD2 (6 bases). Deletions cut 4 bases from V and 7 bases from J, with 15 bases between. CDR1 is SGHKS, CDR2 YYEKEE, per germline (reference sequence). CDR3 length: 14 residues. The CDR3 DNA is TGTGCCAGCAGCCGGGAGCTAGCTTCGAATGAGCAGTTCTTC. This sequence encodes CASSRELASNEQFF.

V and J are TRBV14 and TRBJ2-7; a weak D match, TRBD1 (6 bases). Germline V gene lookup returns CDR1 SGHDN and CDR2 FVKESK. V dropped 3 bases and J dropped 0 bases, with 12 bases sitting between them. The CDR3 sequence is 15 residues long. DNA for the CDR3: TGTGCCAGCAGCCACTCGACAGGACTCTCCTACGAGCAGTACTTC. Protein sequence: CASSHSTGLSYEQYF.

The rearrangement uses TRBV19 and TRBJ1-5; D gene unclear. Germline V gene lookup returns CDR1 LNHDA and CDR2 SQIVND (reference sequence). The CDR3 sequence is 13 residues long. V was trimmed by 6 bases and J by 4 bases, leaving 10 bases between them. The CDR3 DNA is TGTGCCAGTAGAGAACACCTAAATCAGCCCCAGCATTTT. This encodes CASREHLNQPQHF.

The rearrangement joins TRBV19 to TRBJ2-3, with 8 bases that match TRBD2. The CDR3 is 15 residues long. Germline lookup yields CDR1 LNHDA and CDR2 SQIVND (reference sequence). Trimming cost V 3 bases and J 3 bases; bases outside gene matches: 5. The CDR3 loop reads CASSIQAGDTDTQYF. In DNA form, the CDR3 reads TGTGCCAGTAGTATTCAAGCGGGAGATACAGATACGCAGTATTTT.

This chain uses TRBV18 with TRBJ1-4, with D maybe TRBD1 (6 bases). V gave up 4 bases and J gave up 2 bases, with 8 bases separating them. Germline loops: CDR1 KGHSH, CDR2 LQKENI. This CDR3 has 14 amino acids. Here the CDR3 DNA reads TGTGCCAGCTCACTTAGGGGGACTAATGAAAAACTGTTTTTT. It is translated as CASSLRGTNEKLFF.

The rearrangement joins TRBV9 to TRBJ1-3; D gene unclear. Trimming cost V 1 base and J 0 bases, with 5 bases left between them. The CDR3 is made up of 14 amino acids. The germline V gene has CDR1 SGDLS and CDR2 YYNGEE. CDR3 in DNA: TGTGCCAGCAGCGTAAGTTTCTCTGGAAACACCATATATTTT. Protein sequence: CASSVSFSGNTIYF.

The CDR3 DNA sequence: TGTGCCAGCAGCTTCCCATGGGGGGCAGGAGAGACCCAGTACTTC. Translating gives CASSFPWGAGETQYF. V is TRBV5-4 and J is TRBJ2-5, with D perhaps being TRBD1 or TRBD2 (6 bases each). The V gene lost 2 bases and the J gene lost 4 bases, with 15 bases spanning the gap. In germline, CDR1 is SGHNT, CDR2 YYREEE (reference sequence). This CDR3 has 15 amino acids.

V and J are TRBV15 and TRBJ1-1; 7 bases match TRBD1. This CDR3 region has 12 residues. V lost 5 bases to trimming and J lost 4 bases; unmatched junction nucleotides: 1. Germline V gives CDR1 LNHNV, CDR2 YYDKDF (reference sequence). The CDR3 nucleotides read TGTGCCACCAGCTACAGGGGCACTGAAGCTTTCTTT. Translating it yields CATSYRGTEAFF.

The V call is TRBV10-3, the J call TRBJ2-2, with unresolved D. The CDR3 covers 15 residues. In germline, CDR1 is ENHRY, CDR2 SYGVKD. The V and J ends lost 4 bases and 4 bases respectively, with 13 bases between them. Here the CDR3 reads CAISGNTPGTGELFF. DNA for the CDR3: TGTGCCATCAGTGGGAACACCCCGGGCACCGGGGAGCTGTTTTTT.

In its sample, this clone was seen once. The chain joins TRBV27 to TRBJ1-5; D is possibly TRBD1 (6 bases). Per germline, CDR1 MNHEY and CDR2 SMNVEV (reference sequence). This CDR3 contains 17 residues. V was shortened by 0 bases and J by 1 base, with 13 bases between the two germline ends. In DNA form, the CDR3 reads TGTGCCAGCAGTTTATCCGGATCAGGGGCGAGCAATCAGCCCCAGCATTTT. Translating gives CASSLSGSGASNQPQHF.

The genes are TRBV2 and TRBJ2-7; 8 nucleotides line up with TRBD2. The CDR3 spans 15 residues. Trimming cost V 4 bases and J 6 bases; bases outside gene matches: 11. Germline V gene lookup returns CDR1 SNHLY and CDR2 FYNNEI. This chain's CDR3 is CASSGMGVAGREQYF. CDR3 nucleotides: TGTGCCAGCAGTGGCATGGGAGTAGCGGGACGCGAGCAGTACTTC.